The 8 T cell receptor beta chains in this list originate from one sample, sequenced in a study of post-analysis software for immune sequencing data. General observations from the study: Compared with controls, patients had more of 4 to 6 TRBV segments, including TRBV5-6, TRBV5-1 and TRBV20-1.

What these receptors recognize is not known. Unique-molecular-identifier-tagged TCR beta cDNA libraries were used. TCRdb passed the PCR reads through MiXCR, listing each CDR3 protein once. The sample carries 820,000 or so distinct CDR3 sequences, 53% recorded once. Sample: blood. The receptor source for this set is a girl between 10 and 17 years old with multiple sclerosis.

In DNA, the CDR3 is TGTGCCAGCAGTTACGGGGACAGGCGTTCAATTAATGAAAAACTGTTTTTT. Translation gives CASSYGDRRSINEKLFF. The gene calls are TRBV6-5 and TRBJ1-4, with 8 bases aligning to TRBD1. After removal of 2 bases from V and 4 bases from J, the junction contained 9 bases not matched to a gene. The germline gives CDR1 MNHEY, CDR2 SVGAGI. CDR3 size: 17 residues.

This sequence joins TRBV7-2 and TRBJ2-7, with D possibly matching TRBD1 (7 bases). V lost 2 bases and J lost 2, with 28 bases in between. The CDR3 totals 20 residues. In germline, CDR1 is SGHTA, CDR2 FQGNSA. CDR3 coding DNA: TGTGCCAGCAGCTTATTAATGGGACGCGGTGGCGGGGACAGCGCCTACGAGCAGTACTTC. Residues: CASSLLMGRGGGDSAYEQYF.

The chain carries TRBV4-1 and TRBJ2-1; no definite D call. Per germline, CDR1 MGHRA and CDR2 YSYEKL. There are 15 residues in the CDR3. The V gene lost 4 bases and the J gene lost 5 bases, with 15 bases spanning the gap. The CDR3 region has the DNA TGCGCCAGCAGCCCCACCTCCCACACTAACAATGAGCAGTTCTTC. It codes for CASSPTSHTNNEQFF.

The gene calls are TRBV20-1 and TRBJ2-3; 8 bases are shared with TRBD2. V lost 3 bases to trimming and J lost 2 bases; unmatched junction nucleotides: 25. This CDR3 has 21 residues. CDR1 and CDR2 (germline): DFQATT, SNEGSKA (reference sequence). CDR3 DNA: TGCAGTGCTAGTTTTTCCCGTGTCACCAATGTATCTAGCGGGCACACAGATACGCAGTATTTT. Encoded protein: CSASFSRVTNVSSGHTDTQYF.

The V gene is TRBV5-1, the J gene TRBJ2-3; 10 bases line up with TRBD1. V was pared by 3 bases and J by 3 bases, with 7 bases of the junction left unmatched. Germline V lookup: CDR1 SGHRS, CDR2 YFSETQ. The CDR3 has 16 residues. In nucleotides, the CDR3 is TGCGCCAGCAGCTCAGGACAGGGGGGAACTACAGATACGCAGTATTTT. The encoded protein is CASSSGQGGTTDTQYF. The full variable domain, with the rest looked up from reference TRBV5-1 and TRBJ2-3, is KAGVTQTPRYLIKTRGQQVTLSCSPISGHRSVSWYQQTPGQGLQFLFEYFSETQRNKGNFPGRFSGRQFSNSRSEMNVSTLELGDSALYLCASSSGQGGTTDTQYFGPGTRLTVL.

The chain is built from TRBV12-3 or TRBV12-4 and TRBJ2-5; possible D gene TRBD2, 7 bases. Between the trimmed V and J ends, which lost 5 bases and 2 bases, there was a span of 24 bases. This CDR3 spans 18 amino acids. The CDR3 coding sequence is TGTGCCAGCAGTGAGGGGGGGGTGTCGGAGCGGGATCAAGAGACCCAGTACTTC. Its protein product is CASSEGGVSERDQETQYF.

The J gene is TRBJ2-1, the V gene TRBV20-1; D is unresolved. In germline, CDR1 is DFQATT, CDR2 SNEGSKA (reference sequence). The CDR3 totals 14 residues. Trimming took off 4 bases at V and 0 bases at J, with 10 bases between the two ends. The CDR3 region is CSATLHGSYNEQFF. CDR3 nucleotide sequence: TGCAGTGCTACTTTACACGGCTCCTACAATGAGCAGTTCTTC.

This sequence joins TRBV6-6 and TRBJ1-1, with 8 positions matching TRBD1. Germline V lookup: CDR1 MNHNY, CDR2 SVGAGI (reference sequence). V was pared by 4 bases and J by 5 bases, with 9 bases of the junction left unmatched. This CDR3 comprises 15 residues. The CDR3 loop is CASSLRTGSGTEAFF. The CDR3 nucleotides read TGTGCCAGCAGTTTAAGGACAGGGTCTGGGACTGAAGCTTTCTTT.